This section outlines one T cell receptor beta chain sequence together with its context. Patients were aged 18 to 65, had disease duration under 2 months, and had newly diagnosed hyperthyroidism. Lactation, pregnancy, other autoimmune disease or uncontrolled infection excluded patients. The germline V gene encodes CDR1 SGHAT and CDR2 FQDESV (reference sequence). There are 14 residues in the CDR3. Trimming pared 4 bases from V and 7 bases from J, leaving 15 bases between. This specimen comes from a study of T cells in Graves' hyperthyroidism and ophthalmopathy. TCR beta CDR3 sequences were amplified from RNA transcripts. HTBI primers were employed in a first-round RT-PCR of the TCR CDR3. TCRdb re-derived calls from the multiplex PCR reads in MiXCR, one entry per CDR3 protein. Here the sample spans some 620,000 distinct CDR3 sequences, around 16% being singletons.

The rearrangement joins TRBV11-1 to TRBJ2-3, with D possibly matching TRBD2 (6 bases). The sequencing sample was made of blood. This TCR was sampled from a woman younger than 45 with Graves' hyperthyroidism. In DNA, the CDR3 is TGTGCCAGCAGCTCATCGATGGGGGGAAATACGCAGTATTTT. The encoded protein is CASSSSMGGNTQYF. Looking up the rest from reference TRBV11-1 and TRBJ2-3 gives the full variable domain: EAEVAQSPRYKITEKSQAVAFWCDPISGHATLYWYRQILGQGPELLVQFQDESVVDDSQLPKDRFSAERLKGVDSTLKIQPAELGDSAMYLCASSSSMGGNTQYFGPGTRLTVL.